Here is one T cell receptor (beta chain) with its context. Antigen: not known. The data were taken from a study of long-term antiretroviral therapy in people with HIV. Broader study findings: Upon ART, diversity increased but remained lower than transplant donor controls. Repertoire dominance by clones expanded before ART was seen at all time points.

Trimming shortened V by 5 bases and J by 2 bases, and 12 bases separated the two germline ends. The germline V gene has CDR1 SGHVS and CDR2 FQNEAQ. The CDR3 sequence is 14 residues long. The libraries were made with immunoSEQ v3.0 at survey level. Only in-frame clones appear in the TCRdb table, and some are missing; sequencing was by immunoSEQ multiplex PCR. The table records around 30,000 clones, 70% to 85% of them present only once. Researchers secured at least one pre-ART and at least two post-ART PBMC samples from each donor. Clinicians in the United States treated all participants with HIV. The receptor was isolated from a middle-aged man with HIV. This rearrangement joins TRBV7-8 to TRBJ1-2; possible D gene TRBD1, 5 bases. Sequences were derived from unsorted PBMCs, sampled 3 years after starting antiretroviral therapy. This chain's CDR3 is CASSQGWGNYGYTF. The CDR3 region has the DNA TGTGCCAGCAGCCAAGGCTGGGGGAACTATGGCTACACCTTC.